This TCR beta chain was sequenced for a study of T-cell memory formation after mild COVID-19. Study-wide findings and caveats: That cross-reactive memory joined was suggested by some responding clones appearing in pre-infection memory. Day 15 to 85 contractors were CD4/CD8 balanced; later expanders leaned CD4+.

This clonotype appeared a single time. The antigen remains unidentified. With 3 bases clipped from V and 7 bases from J, the junction kept 10 bases outside the gene matches. Germline CDR1 is MGHRA and CDR2 is YSYEKL. The CDR3 runs 15 residues. Amplification by 5'RACE using constant-segment primers produced TCR alpha and TCR beta cDNA libraries that carried sample barcodes and UMIs. TCRdb used MiXCR to reprocess the 5' RACE reads, holding one entry per CDR3 protein. The sample lists about 60,000 distinct CDR3 sequences; 9.5% to 15% were seen once. The chain links TRBV4-1 to TRBJ1-1; 8 bases are shared with TRBD1. The source of this sequence is a man between 18 and 29 years old who had mild COVID-19 (a few samples of this study predate the infection). Cell type and time point are not known. Sequencing input: PBMCs or a T cell subset sorted from them (not recorded which). For the CDR3, the DNA is TGCGCCAGCAGCCAGCCCGACCGGGACAGGATTGAAGCTTTCTTT. Its protein is CASSQPDRDRIEAFF.